This TCR beta chain was identified during a study of cytomegalovirus exposure and HLA in healthy donors. General study findings and limits: Approximately 17,000 TCR beta sequences were associated with HLA alleles at 0.05 false discovery rate in a later analysis.

About this clone: What it binds is unknown.

The CDR3 length is 13 residues. CDR1 and CDR2 (germline): SEHNR, FQNEAQ (reference sequence). Trimming left V 5 bases short and J 6 bases short, with 14 bases between. It was healthy bone marrow donors who served as donors. Donors sampled were nominally healthy, though unrecorded immune exposures were likely. The PCR made use of 60 Vbeta and 13 Jbeta primers. Profiled with immunoSEQ multiplex PCR; TCRdb holds only in-frame clones, not every one. The top ten hold roughly 2.1% of the sample, which has 150,000 to 200,000 clones, 70% to 85% seen once. The receptor was derived from a man over 45 in good health and CMV-seropositive. The sequencing input was PBMCs. The chain couples TRBV7-9 to TRBJ2-7, with a tentative D call TRBD1 (7 bases). The CDR3 DNA reads as TGTGCCAGCAGCGTAGTCCAGGGGGGCGAGCAGTACTTC. It translates to CASSVVQGGEQYF.